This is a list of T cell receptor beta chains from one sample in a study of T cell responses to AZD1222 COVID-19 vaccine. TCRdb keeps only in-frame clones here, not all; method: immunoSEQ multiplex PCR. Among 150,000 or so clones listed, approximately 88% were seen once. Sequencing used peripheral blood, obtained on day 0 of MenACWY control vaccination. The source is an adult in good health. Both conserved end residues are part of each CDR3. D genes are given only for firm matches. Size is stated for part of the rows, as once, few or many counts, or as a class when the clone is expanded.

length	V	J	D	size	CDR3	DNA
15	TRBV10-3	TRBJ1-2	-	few	CAISETREGAAGYTF	TGTGCCATCAGTGAGACCAGGGAAGGGGCTGCGGGGTACACCTTC
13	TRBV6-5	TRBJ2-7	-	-	CASSNGRDYEQYF	TGTGCCAGCAGTAACGGACGGGACTACGAGCAGTACTTC
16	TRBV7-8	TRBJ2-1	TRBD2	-	CASSSDTSGIYNEQFF	TGTGCCAGCAGCTCGGACACTAGCGGGATTTACAATGAGCAGTTCTTC
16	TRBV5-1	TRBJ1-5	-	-	CASSLGTAPAEDHQHF	TGCGCCAGCAGCTTGGGGACAGCCCCCGCCGAGGATCACCAGCATTTT
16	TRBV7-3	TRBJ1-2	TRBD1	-	CASSPGGQAPYYGYTF	TGTGCCAGCAGCCCGGGAGGACAGGCACCCTACTATGGCTACACCTTC
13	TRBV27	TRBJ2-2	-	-	CASSFRSTGELFF	TGTGCCAGCAGTTTTCGATCCACCGGGGAGCTGTTTTTT
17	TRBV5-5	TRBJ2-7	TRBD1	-	CASSLAPATTGLYEQYF	TGTGCCAGCAGCTTGGCGCCGGCCACGACAGGGCTGTACGAGCAGTACTTC
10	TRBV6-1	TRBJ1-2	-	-	CASSEGGYTF	TGTGCCAGCAGTGAAGGTGGCTACACCTTC
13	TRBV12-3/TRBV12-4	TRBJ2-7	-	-	CASSRRDSRKQYF	TGTGCCAGCAGTCGGCGGGACTCGCGAAAACAGTACTTC
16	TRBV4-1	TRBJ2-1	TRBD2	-	CASSQPTSGRRNEQFF	TGCGCCAGCAGCCAACCGACTAGCGGGAGAAGGAATGAGCAGTTCTTC
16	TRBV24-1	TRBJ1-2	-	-	CATSDGGTATNYGYTF	TGTGCCACCAGTGACGGGGGGACGGCTACTAACTATGGCTACACCTTC
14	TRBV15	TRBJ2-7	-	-	CATSREGLAYEQYF	TGTGCCACCAGCAGAGAGGGACTCGCCTACGAGCAGTACTTC
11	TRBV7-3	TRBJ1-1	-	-	CASSMGGEAFF	TGTGCCAGCTCTATGGGCGGTGAAGCTTTCTTT
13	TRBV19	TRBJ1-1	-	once	CASRMGYFTEAFF	TGTGCCAGTAGAATGGGGTATTTCACTGAAGCTTTCTTT
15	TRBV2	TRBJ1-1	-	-	CASSGGPGAGTEAFF	TGTGCCAGCAGTGGGGGTCCAGGGGCGGGTACTGAAGCTTTCTTT
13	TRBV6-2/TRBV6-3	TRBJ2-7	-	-	CASSKTGIHEQYF	TGTGCCAGCAGTAAAACAGGGATACACGAGCAGTACTTC
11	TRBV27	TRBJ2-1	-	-	CASSEVGEQFF	TGTGCCAGCAGTGAGGTTGGTGAGCAGTTCTTC
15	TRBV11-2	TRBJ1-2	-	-	CASSLVTLPTDGYTF	TGTGCCAGCAGCTTAGTAACACTCCCCACCGATGGCTACACCTTC
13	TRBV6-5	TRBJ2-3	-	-	CASSPEDRDTQYF	TGTGCCAGCAGCCCAGAGGATAGAGATACGCAGTATTTT
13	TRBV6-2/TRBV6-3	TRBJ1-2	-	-	CASSPDRNYGYTF	TGTGCCAGTAGCCCCGACAGGAACTATGGCTACACCTTC
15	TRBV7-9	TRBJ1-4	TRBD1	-	CASSPRTGAREKLFF	TGTGCCAGCAGCCCTCGGACAGGGGCGAGGGAAAAACTGTTTTTT
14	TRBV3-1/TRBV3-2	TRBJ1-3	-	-	CASSQGAGGNTIYF	TGTGCCAGCAGCCAAGGGGCAGGCGGAAACACCATATATTTT